The next 5 T cell receptor beta chains were all read from a single sample in a study of blood T cell repertoires in COVID-19. TCRdb's copy holds only in-frame clones and misses some; the assay was immunoSEQ multiplex PCR. This sample has nearly 350,000 clones; around 82% occur once, and the top ten carry 2.5% to 3%. Sequencing used peripheral blood. These receptors originate from a man aged 25 to 40 with active or convalescent COVID-19.

The chain links TRBV10-3 to TRBJ2-5; no clear D gene. This CDR3 has 12 amino acids. Germline-derived CDR1 and CDR2 are ENHRY and SYGVKD. V lost 0 bases and J 7 bases, leaving 6 bases between the germline ends. CDR3 region: CAISESSATQYF. The CDR3 region has the DNA TGTGCCATCAGTGAGTCGAGCGCGACCCAGTACTTC.

The chain has TRBV15 and TRBJ2-3; TRBD1 is a possible D gene (5 bases). This CDR3 region has 15 residues. The germline V gene has CDR1 LNHNV and CDR2 YYDKDF (reference sequence). Trimming stripped 3 bases from V and 5 bases from J, with 15 bases between. CDR3 loop: CATSRWGSVQDTQYF. The DNA for the CDR3 is TGTGCCACCAGCAGGTGGGGCAGTGTTCAAGATACGCAGTATTTT. The variable domain in full, with the rest retrieved from reference TRBV15 and TRBJ2-3, is DAMVIQNPRYQVTQFGKPVTLSCSQTLNHNVMYWYQQKSSQAPKLLFHYYDKDFNNEADTPDNFQSRRPNTSFCFLDIRSPGLGDTAMYLCATSRWGSVQDTQYFGPGTRLTVL.

This clone was detected a few times. This chain uses TRBV5-1 with TRBJ2-1; 10 bases line up with TRBD1. Germline-derived CDR1 and CDR2 are SGHRS and YFSETQ. This CDR3 is built from 17 residues. J lost 4 bases, V lost 3 bases, and 10 bases had no gene match. CDR3 sequence (DNA): TGCGCCAGCAGCTGGGGCCGGGACAGGGGCCCTTACAATGAGCAGTTCTTC. This translates into CASSWGRDRGPYNEQFF.

CDR3 nucleotide sequence: TGTGCCAGCAGCCAAGACCGGCAGGGTGCAGGAAACACCATATATTTT. As protein: CASSQDRQGAGNTIYF. The chain has TRBV14 and TRBJ1-3; D might be TRBD1 (5 bases). Trimming took off 0 bases at V and 4 bases at J, with 13 bases between the two ends. This CDR3 comprises 16 residues. Germline CDR1 is SGHDN and CDR2 is FVKESK.

The chain is built from TRBV28 and TRBJ2-1; 11 nucleotides align to TRBD2. The CDR3 has 15 amino acids. Germline assignment: CDR1 MDHEN and CDR2 SYDVKM. Losses at the gene ends were 6 bases for V and 10 bases for J; bases not matched to a gene: 11. Here the CDR3 reads CASRRPSGRLGEQFF. For the CDR3, the DNA is TGTGCCAGCAGACGCCCTAGCGGGAGGCTGGGGGAGCAGTTCTTC.